These 12 T cell receptor beta chains originate from one sample sequenced in a study of Ad26.COV2.S vaccination and SARS-CoV-2 variants. Treatment denoted: around 19 received Ad26.COV2.S at low or high dose, single or two shots; about five received placebo; per-sample allocation not given. Each sample was drawn 63 days after the first injection (of vaccine or placebo). Using immunoSEQ multiplex PCR, the repertoire was profiled, and TCRdb retains in-frame clones only, with some absent. Of about 280,000 clones listed, around 87% are singletons. Sequenced here: peripheral blood, sampled in a trial of Ad26.COV2.S vaccine versus placebo. These receptors all come from a person between 18 and 65 years old who received the Ad26.COV2.S COVID-19 vaccine or a placebo.

The genes are TRBV5-6 and TRBJ2-5; the D call may be TRBD1 or TRBD2 (5 bases each). Germline CDR1 is SGHDT and CDR2 is YYEEEE. CDR3 length equals 15 residues. The ends were cut back, 4 bases at V and 4 bases at J, with 17 bases in the middle. The CDR3, as DNA: TGTGCCAGCAGCCTACCAGGCGGTGGGGGAGAGACCCAGTACTTC. Protein sequence: CASSLPGGGGETQYF.

About this clone itself: Other DNA sequences from this sample encode an identical CDR3 as well. V is TRBV5-1 and J is TRBJ1-3; 8 nucleotides line up with TRBD1. Germline loops: CDR1 SGHRS, CDR2 YFSETQ. Trimming took 0 bases from V and 0 from J; bases not matched to a gene: 2. The CDR3 extends over 16 amino acids. The CDR3 DNA is TGCGCCAGCAGCTTGGGGGACAGGAGCTCTGGAAACACCATATATTTT. Protein product: CASSLGDRSSGNTIYF.

The chain uses TRBV10-3 and TRBJ2-2, with 12 positions matching TRBD1. V was pared by 5 bases and J by 2 bases, with 9 bases of the junction left unmatched. Germline loops: CDR1 ENHRY, CDR2 SYGVKD. The CDR3 contains 18 residues. Here the CDR3 reads CAISPGQGAGVNTGELFF. The DNA for the CDR3 is TGTGCCATCAGTCCGGGACAGGGGGCTGGGGTTAACACCGGGGAGCTGTTTTTT.

This rearrangement joins TRBV15 to TRBJ1-2; D is unclear. Germline loops: CDR1 LNHNV, CDR2 YYDKDF (reference sequence). The CDR3 runs 15 residues. The V end lost 0 bases, the J end lost 4 bases, and 12 bases lay between the germline ends. CDR3 nucleotides: TGTGCCACCAGCAGAGAGGGAGCGTCAAGCTATGGCTACACCTTC. Translated, it gives CATSREGASSYGYTF. Supplemented by reference TRBV15 and TRBJ1-2, the full variable domain reads DAMVIQNPRYQVTQFGKPVTLSCSQTLNHNVMYWYQQKSSQAPKLLFHYYDKDFNNEADTPDNFQSRRPNTSFCFLDIRSPGLGDTAMYLCATSREGASSYGYTFGSGTRLTVV.

J is TRBJ2-7 and V is TRBV14, with D possibly TRBD2 on 6 matching bases. The CDR3 is made up of 12 amino acids. The V gene lost 9 bases and the J gene lost 3 bases, with 12 bases spanning the gap. Per germline, CDR1 SGHDN and CDR2 FVKESK. In DNA, the CDR3 is TGTGCCAGTGGGAGGACTTACTACGAGCAGTACTTC. This gives the protein CASGRTYYEQYF.

The sample holds one count of this clone. Other nucleotide sequences from this sample produce the same CDR3. J is TRBJ2-7 and V is TRBV6-4; D remains ambiguous. From germline, CDR1 is MRHNA and CDR2 SNTAGT. This CDR3 comprises 11 residues. The V gene lost 2 bases and the J gene lost 3 bases, with 2 bases spanning the gap. In DNA, the CDR3 is TGTGCCAGCAGTGACGGCTACGAGCAGTACTTC. Translating gives CASSDGYEQYF.

The chain is built from TRBV6-1 and TRBJ1-1, with a weak D call TRBD1 (6 bases). Between the trimmed V and J ends, which lost 3 bases and 10 bases, there was a span of 18 bases. The CDR3 runs to 14 residues. Germline V CDR1 and CDR2: MNHNS, SASEGT. The chain's CDR3 is CASSDLNQGWSAFF. DNA of the CDR3: TGTGCCAGCAGTGACCTTAACCAGGGGTGGTCAGCTTTCTTT.

The J gene is TRBJ1-1, the V gene TRBV12-3 or TRBV12-4; no clear D. Trimming removed 3 bases from V and 1 base from J, with 6 bases in between. The CDR3 covers 13 residues. The CDR3 loop is CASSFQENTEAFF. Here the CDR3 DNA reads TGTGCCAGCAGTTTTCAGGAGAACACTGAAGCTTTCTTT.

V gene TRBV7-8 combines with J gene TRBJ1-2; 10 bases agree with TRBD1. The CDR3 sequence is 15 residues long. After removal of 1 base from V and 6 bases from J, the junction contained 5 bases not matched to a gene. The germline CDR1 and CDR2 sequences are SGHVS and FQNEAQ. Here the CDR3 DNA reads TGTGCCAGCAGCTTAGGGGACAGGGGATTCGATGGCTACACCTTC. The encoded protein is CASSLGDRGFDGYTF.

CDR3 protein: CASSYVLRNTIYF. The CDR3 nucleotides are TGTGCCAGCAGTTACGTTCTACGAAACACCATATATTTT. The genes are TRBV6-5 and TRBJ1-3; D is uncertain. V was cut by 2 bases and J by 5 bases, with 7 bases left in between. Germline V gene data show CDR1 as MNHEY and CDR2 as SVGAGI. The CDR3 extends over 13 amino acids.

CDR3 DNA: TGTGCTAGTGGTTTGCTGGACCCCTACGAGCAGTACTTC. Protein: CASGLLDPYEQYF. The rearrangement joins TRBV12-5 to TRBJ2-7; D is unresolved. V lost 2 bases and J lost 2, with 7 bases in between. CDR3 length: 13 residues. Germline lookup yields CDR1 LGHNT and CDR2 FRNRAP.

The rearrangement uses TRBV7-2 and TRBJ1-3; 8 nucleotides line up with TRBD1. Per germline, CDR1 SGHTA and CDR2 FQGNSA. The ends lost 1 base at V and 4 bases at J; junction bases unmatched: 3. The CDR3 totals 15 residues. The DNA for the CDR3 is TGTGCCAGCAGCTTAGGGACAGGGATGGGAAACACCATATATTTT. Its protein product is CASSLGTGMGNTIYF.